This is a list of T cell receptor beta chains from one sample in a study of cytomegalovirus exposure and HLA in healthy donors. Only in-frame clones appear in the TCRdb table, and some are missing; sequencing was by immunoSEQ multiplex PCR. The sample holds around 200,000 clones; about 79% are singletons and the top ten take 1.5% to 2%. Sample: PBMCs. These receptor sequences come from a man between 18 and 35 years old in good health and CMV-seronegative. CDR3s include the opening cysteine and the closing phenylalanine or tryptophan. A D gene is named only where the DNA matches it firmly. Expanded clones get a size class; other rows say once, few or many, or leave the size out.

D,V,J,size,CDR3,DNA
TRBD1,TRBV30,TRBJ1-1,NA,CAWSVGTGTEAFF,TGTGCCTGGAGCGTCGGGACAGGGACTGAAGCTTTCTTT
NA,TRBV9,TRBJ1-5,NA,CASSAGPDQPQHF,TGTGCCAGCAGCGCAGGGCCAGATCAGCCCCAGCATTTT
TRBD1,TRBV29-1,TRBJ2-1,NA,CSVCLGQVPSNEQFF,TGCAGCGTTTGCCTAGGACAGGTGCCCTCCAATGAGCAGTTCTTC
NA,TRBV21-1,TRBJ2-3,NA,CASSSRTSGGSTDTQYF,TGTGCCAGCAGCAGTAGGACTAGCGGGGGAAGCACAGATACGCAGTATTTT
TRBD1,TRBV18,TRBJ2-2,NA,CASSRVVGQGAIRELFF,TGTGCCAGCTCACGCGTCGTTGGACAGGGGGCAATCAGGGAGCTGTTTTTT
NA,TRBV28,TRBJ2-1,NA,CASSLWRTTAGEQFF,TGTGCCAGCAGTTTATGGAGGACCACAGCGGGTGAGCAGTTCTTC
TRBD2,TRBV27,TRBJ2-3,NA,CASSLAGGLYTDTQYF,TGTGCCAGCAGTCTAGCGGGGGGGCTCTACACAGATACGCAGTATTTT
TRBD1,TRBV4-3,TRBJ2-5,few,CASSQLYEQGAETQYF,TGCGCCAGCAGCCAACTGTATGAGCAGGGGGCAGAGACCCAGTACTTC
NA,TRBV6-1,TRBJ2-5,NA,CATSRPSQETQYF,TGTGCCACCTCTAGACCCTCCCAAGAGACCCAGTACTTC
NA,TRBV7-9,TRBJ2-7,once,CASSPSGREEQYF,TGTGCCAGCAGCCCCTCCGGGAGAGAAGAACAGTACTTC
TRBD2,TRBV6-5,TRBJ2-1,NA,CASSYSVLADNEQFF,TGTGCCAGCAGTTACTCAGTACTAGCGGACAATGAGCAGTTCTTC
TRBD2,TRBV4-3,TRBJ2-7,once,CASSQEASGTYEQYF,TGCGCCAGCAGCCAAGAGGCTAGCGGCACCTACGAGCAGTACTTC
NA,TRBV6-6,TRBJ1-1,NA,CASSYMNTEAFF,TGTGCCAGCAGTTATATGAACACTGAAGCTTTCTTT
NA,TRBV7-2,TRBJ1-1,NA,CASPSGMSTEAFF,TGTGCCAGCCCATCCGGGATGAGTACTGAAGCTTTCTTT
TRBD2,TRBV4-1,TRBJ2-7,NA,CASSHPATSGNYEQYF,TGCGCCAGCAGCCACCCTGCCACTAGCGGGAATTACGAGCAGTACTTC
NA,TRBV7-9,TRBJ1-1,NA,CASSSWTAEAFF,TGTGCCAGCAGCTCTTGGACAGCTGAAGCTTTCTTT
NA,TRBV6-6,TRBJ2-2,NA,CASSYSQGAGELFF,TGTGCCAGCAGTTACTCACAGGGCGCCGGGGAGCTGTTTTTT
TRBD2,TRBV9,TRBJ2-2,NA,CASSPRLAGVRTGELFF,TGTGCCAGCAGTCCCAGACTAGCGGGAGTCCGCACCGGGGAGCTGTTTTTT
NA,TRBV4-3,TRBJ2-7,NA,CASSQDRDSDSYEQYF,TGCGCCAGCAGCCAAGATCGGGACTCAGACTCCTACGAGCAGTACTTC
TRBD2,TRBV15,TRBJ2-5,NA,CATSRDTPSGQETQYF,TGTGCCACCAGCAGAGATACCCCTAGCGGGCAGGAGACCCAGTACTTC
NA,TRBV28,TRBJ1-6,NA,CASSLLQIDNSPLHF,TGTGCCAGCAGTTTATTACAGATTGACAATTCACCCCTCCACTTT
TRBD2,TRBV2,TRBJ2-2,NA,CASSLAGGNTGELFF,TGTGCCAGCAGCTTAGCGGGCGGGAACACCGGGGAGCTGTTTTTT